This TCR beta chain was identified during a study of shared clonotypes between healthy human individuals. Assay: immunoSEQ multiplex PCR; the TCRdb copy retains only in-frame clones and omits some. Here the sample spans under 2,000,000 clones, approximately 94% being singletons. Study findings and constraints: It was only blood that was sampled, and tissue repertoires likely differ. In having few donors, the study represented limited genetic and exposure-history diversity.

Positive CCR7 selection of CD45RO-negative cells yielded the naive CD8 cells, and terminally differentiated effector memory CD45RA+ cells were excluded. All participating donors were Caucasian adults from Nashville, Tennessee. Of note for this clone: Its antigen is unknown.

V was pared by 4 bases and J by 6 bases, with 6 bases of the junction left unmatched. The CDR3 sequence is 15 residues long. From germline, CDR1 is SGHTS and CDR2 YDEGEE. The chain carries TRBV5-8 and TRBJ2-7, with 14 bases matching TRBD2. The clonotype was recovered from a man between 18 and 29 years old in good health. Sequenced: naive CD8+ T cells sorted from blood. Here the CDR3 reads CASSKGLAGVVEQYF. The CDR3 DNA is TGTGCCAGCAGCAAGGGACTAGCGGGAGTCGTCGAGCAGTACTTC.